The present T cell receptor beta chain was sequenced within a study of shared clonotypes between healthy human individuals. The overall study: Three plates were used per donor for CD4 naive, three for CD4 memory, two for CD8 naive and one for CD8 memory. Study-level results: In general, naive subsets displayed greater estimated richness than memory subsets did. Around 5.3% of naive CD4 clonotypes were shared across a few donors.

CDR1 and CDR2 (germline): SGHRS, YFSETQ. This CDR3 comprises 14 residues. V lost 3 bases and J lost 6; bases outside the gene matches: 5. Comments on this clone: What it binds is unknown.

TCRdb's copy holds only in-frame clones and misses some; the assay was immunoSEQ multiplex PCR. Of roughly 1,500,000 clones in the sample, 98% to 99% are singletons; the top ten hold around 0.38%. Material: naive CD4+ T cells sorted from blood. The subset here: CD45RA+ positively selected. The sequence was obtained from a man aged 25 to 40 in good health. The J gene is TRBJ2-7, the V gene TRBV5-1, with 11 bases lining up with TRBD1. The chain's CDR3 is CASSSGQGVAEQYF. DNA of the CDR3: TGCGCCAGCAGCTCGGGACAGGGGGTGGCCGAGCAGTACTTC.